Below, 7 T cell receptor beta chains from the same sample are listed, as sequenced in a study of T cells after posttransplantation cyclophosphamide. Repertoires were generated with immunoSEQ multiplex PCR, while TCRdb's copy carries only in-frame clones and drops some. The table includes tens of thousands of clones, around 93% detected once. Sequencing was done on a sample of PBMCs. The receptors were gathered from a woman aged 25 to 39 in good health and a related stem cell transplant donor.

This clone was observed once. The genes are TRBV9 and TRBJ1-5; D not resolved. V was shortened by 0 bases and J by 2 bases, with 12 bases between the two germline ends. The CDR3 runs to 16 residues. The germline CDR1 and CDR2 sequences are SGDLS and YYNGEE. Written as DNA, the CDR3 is TGTGCCAGCAGCGTAGGGACCTTACGGGGCAATCAGCCCCAGCATTTT. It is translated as CASSVGTLRGNQPQHF.

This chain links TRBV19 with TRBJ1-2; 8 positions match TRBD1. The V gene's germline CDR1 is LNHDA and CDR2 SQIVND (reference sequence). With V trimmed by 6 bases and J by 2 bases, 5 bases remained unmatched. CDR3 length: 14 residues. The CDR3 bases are TGTGCCAGTAGCCTACAGGGGGGAAACTATGGCTACACCTTC. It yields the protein CASSLQGGNYGYTF. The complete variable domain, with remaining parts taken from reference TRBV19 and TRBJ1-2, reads DGGITQSPKYLFRKEGQNVTLSCEQNLNHDAMYWYRQDPGQGLRLIYYSQIVNDFQKGDIAEGYSVSREKKESFPLTVTSAQKNPTAFYLCASSLQGGNYGYTFGSGTRLTVV.

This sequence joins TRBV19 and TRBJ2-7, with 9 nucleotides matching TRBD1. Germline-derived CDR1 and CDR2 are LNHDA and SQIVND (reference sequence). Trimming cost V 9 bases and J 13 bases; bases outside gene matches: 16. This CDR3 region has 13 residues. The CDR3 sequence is CASNRDRDSPRYF. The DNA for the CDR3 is TGTGCCAGCAACCGGGACAGGGATTCTCCCCGATACTTC.

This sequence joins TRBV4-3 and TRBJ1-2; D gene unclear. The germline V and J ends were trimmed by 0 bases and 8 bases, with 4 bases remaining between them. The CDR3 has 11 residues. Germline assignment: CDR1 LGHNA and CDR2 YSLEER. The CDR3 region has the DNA TGCGCCAGCAGCCAAGATGGGGGCTACACCTTC. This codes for CASSQDGGYTF.

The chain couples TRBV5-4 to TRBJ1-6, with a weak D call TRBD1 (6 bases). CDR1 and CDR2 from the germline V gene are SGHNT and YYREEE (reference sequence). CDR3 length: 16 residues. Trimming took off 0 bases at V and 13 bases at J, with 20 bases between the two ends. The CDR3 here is CASSLAFGQSGQPLHF. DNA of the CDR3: TGTGCCAGCAGCTTGGCTTTTGGACAGTCGGGTCAGCCCCTCCACTTT.

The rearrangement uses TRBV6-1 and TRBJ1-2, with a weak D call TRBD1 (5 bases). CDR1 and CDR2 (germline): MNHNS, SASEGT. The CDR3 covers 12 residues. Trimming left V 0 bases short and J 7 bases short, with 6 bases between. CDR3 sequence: CASSEAGVGYTF. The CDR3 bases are TGTGCCAGCAGTGAAGCAGGGGTTGGCTACACCTTC.

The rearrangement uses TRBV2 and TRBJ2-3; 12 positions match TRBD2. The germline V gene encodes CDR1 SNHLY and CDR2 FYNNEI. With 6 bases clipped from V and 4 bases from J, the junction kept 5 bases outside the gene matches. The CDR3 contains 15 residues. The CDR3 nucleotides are TGTGCCAGCAGACCGACTAGCGGGGGCCCAGATACGCAGTATTTT. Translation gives CASRPTSGGPDTQYF.